One sample yielded the 22 T cell receptor beta chains listed below, sequenced in a study of blood T cell repertoires in COVID-19. Only in-frame clones appear in the TCRdb table, and some are missing; sequencing was by immunoSEQ multiplex PCR. This table has about 150,000 clones, approximately 80% appearing once. Material: peripheral blood. Receptors were obtained from a woman in her thirties or forties with active or convalescent COVID-19.

V usage is TRBV28 and J usage is TRBJ1-1; D gene ambiguous. Germline-derived CDR1 and CDR2 are MDHEN and SYDVKM. The ends were cut back, 6 bases at V and 1 base at J, with 6 bases in the middle. The CDR3 is 12 amino acids. The CDR3 nucleotides read TGTGCCAGCAGCCCATGGAACACTGAAGCTTTCTTT. Protein sequence: CASSPWNTEAFF.

This clone was found many times. V and J are TRBV15 and TRBJ1-2; the match to TRBD1 covers 8 bases. The germline V gene has CDR1 LNHNV and CDR2 YYDKDF (reference sequence). V lost 3 bases, J lost 7 bases, and 4 bases stayed unmatched. The CDR3 sequence is 13 residues long. As DNA, the CDR3 is TGTGCCACCAGCAGCCGGACAGGGAGTGGCTACACCTTC. It encodes CATSSRTGSGYTF.

The rearrangement joins TRBV7-9 to TRBJ2-1; D gene ambiguous. The germline V gene encodes CDR1 SEHNR and CDR2 FQNEAQ (reference sequence). CDR3 size: 14 residues. Trimming removed 1 base at V and 9 bases at J, with 13 bases between. CDR3 sequence reads: CASSLVSGLGEQFF. The CDR3 region has the DNA TGTGCCAGCAGCTTAGTTTCAGGTTTGGGTGAGCAGTTCTTC.

The J gene is TRBJ1-6, the V gene TRBV2; possibly TRBD1 for D (5 bases). CDR3 size: 15 residues. V lost 6 bases and J lost 1, with 10 bases in between. CDR1 and CDR2 from the germline V gene are SNHLY and FYNNEI. The CDR3 here is CASRSGGSYNSPLHF. Here the CDR3 DNA reads TGTGCCAGCAGATCCGGGGGGTCCTATAATTCACCCCTCCACTTT.

This clone came up once. This chain joins TRBV3-1 (or the pseudogene TRBV3-2) and TRBJ1-1; a weak D match, TRBD1 (6 bases). V shed 1 base and J shed 1 base, with 10 bases lying between them. The CDR3 runs 15 residues. The germline gives CDR1 LGHDT, CDR2 YNNKEL (reference sequence). The chain's CDR3 is CASSQGSRGNTEAFF. For the CDR3, the DNA is TGTGCCAGCAGCCAAGGCTCCAGGGGGAACACTGAAGCTTTCTTT.

The J gene is TRBJ2-3, the V gene TRBV9; TRBD2 is a possible D gene (6 bases). The CDR3 extends over 15 amino acids. Germline lookup yields CDR1 SGDLS and CDR2 YYNGEE. V lost 0 bases to trimming and J lost 0 bases, with 8 bases between them. CDR3 bases: TGTGCCAGCAGCGTAGCCGGGACTAGCACAGATACGCAGTATTTT. It is translated as CASSVAGTSTDTQYF. The full variable domain, its missing parts supplied by reference TRBV9 and TRBJ2-3, is DSGVTQTPKHLITATGQRVTLRCSPRSGDLSVYWYQQSLDQGLQFLIQYYNGEERAKGNILERFSAQQFPDLHSELNLSSLELGDSALYFCASSVAGTSTDTQYFGPGTRLTVL.

This chain connects TRBV7-2 to TRBJ1-2; 9 bases line up with TRBD1. With 6 bases clipped from V and 2 bases from J, the junction kept 4 bases outside the gene matches. The CDR3 length is 14 residues. Germline CDR1 reads SGHTA; CDR2 reads FQGNSA. The CDR3 sequence: CASSYRGRNYGYTF. Here the CDR3 DNA reads TGTGCCAGCAGTTACAGGGGGCGCAACTATGGCTACACCTTC.

The genes are TRBV28 and TRBJ2-6; D uncertain. This CDR3 has 17 residues. V lost 6 bases, J lost 0 bases, and 15 bases lay in between. From germline, CDR1 is MDHEN and CDR2 SYDVKM. The CDR3 DNA sequence: TGTGCCAGCAGGCCACTTTTTTCGCCCTCTGGGGCCAACGTCCTGACTTTC. Protein sequence: CASRPLFSPSGANVLTF.

In this sample, this clone turned up many times. This rearrangement joins TRBV27 to TRBJ1-4, with 8 bases that match TRBD1. The V and J ends lost 3 bases and 5 bases, in that order; junction bases with no gene match: 8. Germline lookup yields CDR1 MNHEY and CDR2 SMNVEV (reference sequence). CDR3 length: 16 amino acids. This CDR3 reads CASSFSGQGGNEKLFF. The CDR3 region has the DNA TGTGCCAGCAGTTTCTCCGGACAGGGAGGGAATGAAAAACTGTTTTTT.

V and J are TRBV7-9 and TRBJ1-2; 7 bases are shared with TRBD1. The CDR3 extends over 14 amino acids. Germline V CDR1 and CDR2: SEHNR, FQNEAQ (reference sequence). The V and J ends lost 5 bases and 6 bases, in that order; junction bases with no gene match: 9. Here the CDR3 DNA reads TGTGCCAGCAGCCCCCAGGACAGGAGCCATGGCTACACCTTC. This gives the protein CASSPQDRSHGYTF.

The V call is TRBV9, the J call TRBJ1-2; D perhaps matches TRBD1 (6 bases). Trimming stripped 0 bases from V and 3 bases from J, with 15 bases between. Germline CDR1 and CDR2: SGDLS and YYNGEE. The CDR3 is 16 residues long. The CDR3 coding sequence is TGTGCCAGCAGCGTAGATGGACGACAGGTCCACTATGGCTACACCTTC. It codes for CASSVDGRQVHYGYTF. Complete variable domain (other parts from reference TRBV9 and TRBJ1-2): DSGVTQTPKHLITATGQRVTLRCSPRSGDLSVYWYQQSLDQGLQFLIQYYNGEERAKGNILERFSAQQFPDLHSELNLSSLELGDSALYFCASSVDGRQVHYGYTFGSGTRLTVV.

This clone was counted once. The genes are TRBV6-2 or TRBV6-3 and TRBJ1-2; tentatively, D is TRBD1 (5 bases). Trimming removed 1 base at V and 5 bases at J, with 11 bases between. Germline V gives CDR1 MNHEY, CDR2 SVGEGT. The CDR3 is made up of 14 amino acids. CDR3 DNA: TGTGCCAGCAGTTACTACCAGGGCAATTATGGCTACACCTTC. Translation gives CASSYYQGNYGYTF.

The chain recombines TRBV2 with TRBJ2-3; D gene ambiguous. The CDR3 runs to 14 residues. Germline assignment: CDR1 SNHLY and CDR2 FYNNEI. V lost 6 bases and J 3 bases, leaving 13 bases between the germline ends. The CDR3: CASSSPVRTDTQYF. The CDR3, as DNA: TGTGCCAGCAGCTCACCCGTACGGACAGATACGCAGTATTTT.

There are a few counts of this clone. The chain employs TRBV28 and TRBJ2-7, with a weak D call TRBD1 (5 bases). Trimming shortened V by 5 bases and J by 0 bases, and 11 bases separated the two germline ends. Germline V gene lookup returns CDR1 MDHEN and CDR2 SYDVKM. The CDR3 sequence is 14 residues long. In DNA, the CDR3 is TGTGCCAGCAGTCCTACAGGTTCCTCCTACGAGCAGTACTTC. Its translation: CASSPTGSSYEQYF.

This clone showed up just once. The chain uses TRBV4-1 and TRBJ1-1; D call uncertain. This CDR3 has 16 residues. V was trimmed by 0 bases and J by 0 bases, leaving 11 bases between them. CDR1 and CDR2 (germline): MGHRA, YSYEKL. CDR3 DNA sequence: TGCGCCAGCAGCCAAGAGCAGGTCGGAATGAACACTGAAGCTTTCTTT. This codes for CASSQEQVGMNTEAFF.

The chain joins TRBV2 to TRBJ2-3; TRBD1 agrees at 7 bases. With 8 bases clipped from V and 2 bases from J, the junction kept 13 bases outside the gene matches. There are 16 residues in the CDR3. The V gene's germline CDR1 is SNHLY and CDR2 FYNNEI. CDR3 amino acids: CASHTNRDRPTDTQYF. As DNA, the CDR3 is TGTGCCAGCCATACGAACCGGGACAGACCCACAGATACGCAGTATTTT.

The genes are TRBV10-2 and TRBJ2-7; D might be TRBD2 (6 bases). CDR1 WSHSY and CDR2 SAAADI come from the germline V gene. The CDR3 contains 14 residues. V gave up 1 base and J gave up 9 bases, with 16 bases separating them. Here the CDR3 reads CASSEFWEDTRQYF. Here the CDR3 DNA reads TGCGCCAGCAGTGAGTTTTGGGAGGATACGAGGCAGTACTTC.

The V and J genes are TRBV3-1 (or the pseudogene TRBV3-2) and TRBJ2-5; the D gene is possibly TRBD1 (6 bases). V lost 1 base, J lost 3 bases, and 12 bases lay in between. The CDR3 covers 15 residues. The germline CDR1 and CDR2 sequences are LGHDT and YNNKEL (reference sequence). The CDR3 region is CASSQGQVLKETQYF. For the CDR3, the DNA is TGTGCCAGCAGCCAAGGACAGGTATTAAAAGAGACCCAGTACTTC.

The genes are TRBV3-1 (or the pseudogene TRBV3-2) and TRBJ1-3; the D is unclear. The CDR3 consists of 16 residues. Trimming removed 3 bases at V and 4 bases at J, with 16 bases between. Germline V gene data show CDR1 as LGHDT and CDR2 as YNNKEL (reference sequence). In nucleotides, the CDR3 is TGTGCCAGCAGCCAGCGGGAGGGAAATTTCGGAAACACCATATATTTT. As protein: CASSQREGNFGNTIYF.

This chain uses TRBV27 with TRBJ2-1, with 9 nucleotides matching TRBD2. Germline loops: CDR1 MNHEY, CDR2 SMNVEV (reference sequence). CDR3 length: 14 residues. V shed 3 bases, J shed 9 bases, and the junction held 6 bases outside the gene matches. The CDR3 DNA follows: TGTGCCAGCAGTTTTGATAGCGGGGGACGTGAGCAGTTCTTC. Its translation is CASSFDSGGREQFF.

The chain is built from TRBV7-2 and TRBJ1-2; 10 bases are a match to TRBD1. Germline values: CDR1 SGHTA, CDR2 FQGNSA. Trimming took 4 bases from V and 8 from J; bases not matched to a gene: 10. The CDR3 spans 15 residues. CDR3 protein: CASSSTQGQGGGYTF. CDR3 nucleotide sequence: TGTGCCAGCAGCTCCACCCAAGGACAGGGGGGAGGCTACACCTTC.

J is TRBJ1-6 and V is TRBV6-5; TRBD1 matches 7 bases. The CDR3 is 16 residues long. J lost 6 bases, V lost 6 bases, and 11 bases had no gene match. Germline-derived CDR1 and CDR2 are MNHEY and SVGAGI. CDR3 in amino acids: CASSYRAAGGNSPLHF. The DNA for the CDR3 is TGTGCCAGCAGCTACAGAGCGGCAGGGGGTAATTCACCCCTCCACTTT.